A single T cell receptor beta chain is shown here with its context. The data stem from a study of T cells in Graves' hyperthyroidism and ophthalmopathy. Trimming stripped 0 bases from V and 0 bases from J, with 7 bases between. This CDR3 spans 14 amino acids. Germline V lookup: CDR1 SQVTM, CDR2 ANQGSEA. RNA transcripts were the template for amplifying TCR beta CDR3 regions. The study used the HTBI primer set for a first-round RT-PCR of the TCR CDR3. A single record per CDR3 protein comes from TCRdb applying MiXCR to the multiplex PCR reads. Altogether about 570,000 distinct CDR3 sequences are present, more than 45% being singletons, with the ten largest covering 19%.

The sample taken for sequencing was peripheral blood or thyroid tissue (not recorded which). This chain links TRBV29-1 with TRBJ2-3; no clear D gene. The TCR comes from an adult woman with Graves' disease, either hyperthyroidism or ophthalmopathy (not recorded which). CDR3 amino acids: CSVEDWTSTDTQYF. The CDR3 DNA is TGCAGCGTTGAAGACTGGACGAGCACAGATACGCAGTATTTT.